The 9 T cell receptor beta chains given below trace back to one sample, sequenced in a study of cytomegalovirus exposure and HLA in healthy donors. The PCR contained 60 Vbeta and 13 Jbeta primers. Some clones are missing from TCRdb's copy, which holds only in-frame ones; the method was immunoSEQ multiplex PCR. The data show 90,000 to 95,000 clones, around 80% seen once. Sample: PBMCs. Source of these receptors: a male donor in good health and CMV-seropositive.

The rearrangement joins TRBV10-2 to TRBJ2-3, with 13 bases that match TRBD2. Trimming cost V 7 bases and J 4 bases; bases outside gene matches: 5. The V gene's germline CDR1 is WSHSY and CDR2 SAAADI. The CDR3 runs 15 residues. This CDR3 reads CASTEGLAGADTQYF. CDR3 in DNA: TGCGCCAGCACGGAAGGACTAGCGGGAGCAGATACGCAGTATTTT.

A note on this clone: Additional DNA sequences in this sample encode the identical CDR3. V is TRBV5-1 and J is TRBJ2-3; tentative D call: TRBD2 (5 bases). Germline values: CDR1 SGHRS, CDR2 YFSETQ. V shed 0 bases and J shed 2 bases, with 7 bases lying between them. The CDR3 is 14 amino acids. The CDR3 is CASSLAGSTDTQYF. CDR3 bases: TGCGCCAGCAGCTTGGCGGGGTCCACAGATACGCAGTATTTT. The variable domain in full, completed from reference TRBV5-1 and TRBJ2-3, reads KAGVTQTPRYLIKTRGQQVTLSCSPISGHRSVSWYQQTPGQGLQFLFEYFSETQRNKGNFPGRFSGRQFSNSRSEMNVSTLELGDSALYLCASSLAGSTDTQYFGPGTRLTVL.

This chain links TRBV19 with TRBJ2-1; 7 bases are a match to TRBD2. This CDR3 is built from 13 residues. V shed 3 bases and J 15 bases; nucleotides not matched to a gene: 11. Germline V gene lookup returns CDR1 LNHDA and CDR2 SQIVND (reference sequence). The CDR3: CASSISSGSEGFF. The CDR3 bases are TGTGCCAGTAGTATCTCTAGCGGTTCCGAGGGGTTCTTC.

This clone was observed a handful of times. CDR3: CASSSYSGQETQYF. The DNA of the CDR3 is TGTGCCAGCAGCAGCTACAGCGGACAAGAGACCCAGTACTTC. The chain links TRBV5-6 to TRBJ2-5, with D perhaps TRBD2 (5 bases). The germline V gene has CDR1 SGHDT and CDR2 YYEEEE. The CDR3 is 14 residues long. With 4 bases removed from V and 2 bases from J, the gap between germline ends came to 12 bases.

Remarks on this clone: The same CDR3 can be traced to other DNA sequences in this sample. This chain connects TRBV30 to TRBJ1-1; weak D call: TRBD1 (5 bases). CDR3 length equals 13 residues. Trimming took 0 bases from V and 5 from J, leaving 10 bases between them. Looked up from germline, CDR1 is GTSNPN and CDR2 is SVGIG (reference sequence). In nucleotides, the CDR3 is TGTGCCTGGAGTGTGGGAGGGGATACTGAAGCTTTCTTT. Translation gives CAWSVGGDTEAFF.

This sequence joins TRBV6-1 and TRBJ1-4; 7 positions match TRBD1. The CDR3 has 15 amino acids. V shed 2 bases and J 4 bases; nucleotides not matched to a gene: 4. Germline-derived CDR1 and CDR2 are MNHNS and SASEGT. The DNA for the CDR3 is TGTGCCAGCAGTGAATTGACAGGGAATAATGAAAAACTGTTTTTT. Its protein product is CASSELTGNNEKLFF.

This clone was counted once. The J gene is TRBJ1-5, the V gene TRBV7-6, with D unclear. The V and J ends lost 1 base and 6 bases respectively, with 7 bases between them. Germline CDR1 and CDR2: SGHVS and FNYEAQ. The CDR3 runs to 13 residues. The CDR3 sequence: CASSLGDFQPQHF. The DNA for the CDR3 is TGTGCCAGCAGCTTAGGCGATTTTCAGCCCCAGCATTTT.

The chain carries TRBV19 and TRBJ1-3; D gene uncertain. This CDR3 spans 15 amino acids. Germline CDR1 is LNHDA and CDR2 is SQIVND (reference sequence). V lost 3 bases to trimming and J lost 0 bases, with 9 bases between them. CDR3 in amino acids: CASSMSSLSGNTIYF. The CDR3 DNA is TGTGCCAGTAGTATGTCTTCACTCTCTGGAAACACCATATATTTT.

The chain employs TRBV9 and TRBJ2-3, with 8 bases aligning to TRBD2. Trimming removed 3 bases from V and 0 bases from J; junction bases left unmatched: 12. The CDR3 runs 18 residues. Germline CDR1 and CDR2: SGDLS and YYNGEE. This CDR3 is CASSERSGVPTSTDTQYF. CDR3 coding DNA: TGTGCCAGCAGCGAGCGTAGCGGGGTTCCCACTAGCACAGATACGCAGTATTTT.